This T cell receptor beta chain was observed in a study of blood T cell repertoires in COVID-19. The wider study: Nucleic acid was either cDNA or gDNA, and it came from T cells, B-cell-depleted T cells, or PBMCs.

The table came from immunoSEQ multiplex PCR; TCRdb's copy has only in-frame clones and leaves some out. The sample has approximately 190,000 clones, under 90% seen once; the top ten hold approximately 15%. The CDR3 spans 15 residues. Looked up from germline, CDR1 is MNHEY and CDR2 is SVGAGI. Trimming stripped 2 bases from V and 2 bases from J, with 11 bases between. The clonotype was recovered from a man aged 25-40 years with active or convalescent COVID-19. The specimen sequenced was peripheral blood. V usage is TRBV6-5 and J usage is TRBJ2-3, with D possibly matching TRBD2 (6 bases). Here the CDR3 reads CASSYGLAVTDTQYF. CDR3 coding DNA: TGTGCCAGCAGTTACGGGTTAGCGGTCACAGATACGCAGTATTTT.